The 9 T cell receptor beta chains below all came from one sample that was sequenced in a study of T cell responses to AZD1222 COVID-19 vaccine. Data came from immunoSEQ multiplex PCR; TCRdb stores just in-frame clones and leaves some out. The repertoire holds over 60,000 clones, with roughly 84% as singletons. The sequenced sample was peripheral blood, obtained on day 0 of AZD1222 vaccination. All receptors derive from an adult in good health.

The chain combines TRBV5-6 with TRBJ2-1; TRBD1 aligns across 7 bases. J was trimmed by 5 bases and V by 1 base; bases with no gene match: 6. The CDR3 has 15 amino acids. CDR1 and CDR2 from the germline V gene are SGHDT and YYEEEE. CDR3 sequence: CASSLRGGRHNEQFF. DNA for the CDR3: TGTGCCAGCAGCTTGAGAGGGGGCCGCCACAATGAGCAGTTCTTC.

CDR3 in DNA: TGTGCCAGCAGGAAACAGGGGGGGAATGGCTACACCTTC. Translation gives CASRKQGGNGYTF. This sequence joins TRBV2 and TRBJ1-2; TRBD1 agrees at 8 bases. Germline values: CDR1 SNHLY, CDR2 FYNNEI. The CDR3 consists of 13 residues. J lost 6 bases, V lost 6 bases, and 6 bases had no gene match.

The V and J genes are TRBV4-3 and TRBJ1-1; 11 bases are shared with TRBD1. Trimming cost V 0 bases and J 4 bases; bases outside gene matches: 7. The CDR3 runs to 17 residues. Germline CDR1 reads LGHNA; CDR2 reads YSLEER. CDR3 DNA sequence: TGCGCCAGCAGCCAAGACCCACCGGGGACAGGGGGCACTGAAGCTTTCTTT. This translates into CASSQDPPGTGGTEAFF.

A few counts support this clone. The chain uses TRBV28 and TRBJ1-1; D is unclear. The CDR3 length is 16 residues. V was shortened by 6 bases and J by 4 bases, with 21 bases between the two germline ends. Germline CDR1 MDHEN, CDR2 SYDVKM. The CDR3 region is CASSSRTNRALTEAFF. The CDR3 DNA sequence: TGTGCCAGCAGCAGTCGGACCAATAGGGCCCTCACTGAAGCTTTCTTT.

The rearrangement links TRBV5-1 to TRBJ2-1; possible D gene TRBD1, 6 bases. Trimming took off 4 bases at V and 5 bases at J, with 13 bases between the two ends. CDR1 and CDR2 (germline): SGHRS, YFSETQ. This CDR3 region has 14 residues. As DNA, the CDR3 is TGCGCCAGCAGCGCCAGGACAGCCAACAATGAGCAGTTCTTC. As protein: CASSARTANNEQFF.

This chain links TRBV29-1 with TRBJ1-2; the match to TRBD1 covers 7 bases. The junction had 7 bases not matched to a gene; V was cut back by 4 bases and J by 2 bases. Germline CDR1 reads SQVTM; CDR2 reads ANQGSEA. CDR3 length equals 14 residues. DNA of the CDR3: TGCAGCGTTGGAGACAGGGCCTCAAACTATGGCTACACCTTC. Its protein product is CSVGDRASNYGYTF. The full variable domain, with the rest looked up from reference TRBV29-1 and TRBJ1-2, is SAVISQKPSRDICQRGTSLTIQCQVDSQVTMMFWYRQQPGQSLTLIATANQGSEATYESGFVIDKFPISRPNLTFSTLTVSNMSPEDSSIYLCSVGDRASNYGYTFGSGTRLTVV.

V is TRBV13 and J is TRBJ1-4; 8 nucleotides line up with TRBD1. With V trimmed by 5 bases and J by 6 bases, 8 bases remained unmatched. The CDR3 sequence is 15 residues long. In germline, CDR1 is PRHDT, CDR2 FYEKMQ (reference sequence). The CDR3 DNA sequence: TGTGCCAGCAGCCGCAGGGGGCGTGAGGATGAAAAACTGTTTTTT. Translating gives CASSRRGREDEKLFF.

This chain connects TRBV5-1 to TRBJ2-3; 15 bases map to TRBD2. J lost 4 bases, V lost 4 bases, and 10 bases had no gene match. The CDR3 length is 18 residues. Germline V gene lookup returns CDR1 SGHRS and CDR2 YFSETQ. The CDR3, as DNA: TGCGCCAGCAGCCAACAACCGGGACTAGCGGGGGGAGCAGATACGCAGTATTTT. This sequence encodes CASSQQPGLAGGADTQYF.

The genes are TRBV25-1 and TRBJ1-2; D is unclear. The germline gives CDR1 MGHDK, CDR2 SYGVNS. This CDR3 spans 13 amino acids. V was cut by 3 bases and J by 2 bases, with 7 bases left in between. The DNA of the CDR3 is TGTGCCAGCAGTGATTGGCAGAACTATGGCTACACCTTC. This translates into CASSDWQNYGYTF.